This T cell receptor (beta chain) was sequenced during a study of T cell responses to AZD1222 COVID-19 vaccine. Study conclusions and caveats: All repertoire sampling was performed exclusively after the peak T cell response.

With respect to this clone: Antigen specificity is unknown.

Profiling relied on immunoSEQ multiplex PCR, and the TCRdb table lists in-frame clones only, not all of them. The sample shows about 110,000 clones, about 89% of them seen only once. The sample consisted of peripheral blood, taken 28 days after the second AZD1222 dose. This TCR derives from an adult who received the AZD1222 COVID-19 vaccine.

CDR3 DNA: TGTGCCAGCAGGCAGGGAAGAAACACCATATATTTT. It codes for CASRQGRNTIYF. The rearrangement uses TRBV6-5 and TRBJ1-3, with D possibly being TRBD1 (5 bases). The CDR3 is made up of 12 amino acids. V was shortened by 6 bases and J by 5 bases, with 8 bases between the two germline ends. CDR1 is MNHEY, CDR2 SVGAGI, per germline.